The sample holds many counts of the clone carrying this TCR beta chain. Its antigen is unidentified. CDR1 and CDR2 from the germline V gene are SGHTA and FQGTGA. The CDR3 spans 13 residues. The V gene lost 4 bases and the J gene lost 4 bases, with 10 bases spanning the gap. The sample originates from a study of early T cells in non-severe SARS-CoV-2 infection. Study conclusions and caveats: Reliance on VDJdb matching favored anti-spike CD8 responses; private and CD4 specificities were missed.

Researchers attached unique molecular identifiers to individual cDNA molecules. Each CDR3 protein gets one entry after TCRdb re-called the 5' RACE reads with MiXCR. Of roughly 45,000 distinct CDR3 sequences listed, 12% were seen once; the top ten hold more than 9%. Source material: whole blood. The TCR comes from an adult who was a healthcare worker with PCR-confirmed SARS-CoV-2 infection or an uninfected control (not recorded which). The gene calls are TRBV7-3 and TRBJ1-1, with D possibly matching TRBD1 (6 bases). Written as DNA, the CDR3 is TGTGCCAGCAGCTCTTTAGGGGGCACTGAAGCTTTCTTT. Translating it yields CASSSLGGTEAFF.